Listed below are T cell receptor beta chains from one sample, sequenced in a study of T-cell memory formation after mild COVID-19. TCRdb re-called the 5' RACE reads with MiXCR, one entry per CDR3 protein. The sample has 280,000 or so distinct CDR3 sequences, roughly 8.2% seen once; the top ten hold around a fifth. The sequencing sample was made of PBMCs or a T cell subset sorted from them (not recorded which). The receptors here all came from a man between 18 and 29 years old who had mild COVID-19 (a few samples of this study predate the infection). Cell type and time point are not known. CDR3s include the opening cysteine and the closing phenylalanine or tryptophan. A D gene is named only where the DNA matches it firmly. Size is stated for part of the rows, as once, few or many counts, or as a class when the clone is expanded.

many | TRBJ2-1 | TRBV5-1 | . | CASRRANNEQFF | TGCGCCAGCAGGAGGGCGAACAATGAGCAGTTCTTC
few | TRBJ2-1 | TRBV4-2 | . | CASSFESGGRNEQFF | TGTGCCAGCAGCTTCGAATCGGGGGGCCGGAATGAGCAGTTCTTC
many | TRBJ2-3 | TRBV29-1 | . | CSVEGVADTQYF | TGCAGCGTTGAAGGGGTCGCAGATACGCAGTATTTT
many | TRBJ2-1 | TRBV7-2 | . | CASSFARSDEQFF | TGTGCCAGCAGCTTCGCCAGGTCGGATGAGCAGTTCTTC
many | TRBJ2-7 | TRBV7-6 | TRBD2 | CASSIAGSGEQYF | TGTGCCAGCAGTATAGCGGGGAGTGGCGAGCAGTACTTC
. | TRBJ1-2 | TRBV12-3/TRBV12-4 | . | CASSLRRDYGYTF | TGTGCCAGCAGTTTAAGACGGGACTATGGCTACACCTTC
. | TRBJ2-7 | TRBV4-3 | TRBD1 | CASSQFGTGGYEQYF | TGCGCCAGCAGCCAATTTGGGACAGGGGGCTACGAGCAGTACTTC
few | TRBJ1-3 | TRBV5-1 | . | CASSISFDSSGNTIYF | TGCGCCAGCAGCATATCTTTCGACAGCTCTGGAAACACCATATATTTT
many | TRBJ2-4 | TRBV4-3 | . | CASSQVQGWAKNIQYF | TGCGCCAGCAGCCAAGTCCAGGGATGGGCCAAAAACATTCAGTACTTC
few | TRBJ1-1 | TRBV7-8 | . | CASSLNRVGSNTEAFF | TGTGCCAGCAGCTTGAACAGGGTCGGATCTAACACTGAAGCTTTCTTT
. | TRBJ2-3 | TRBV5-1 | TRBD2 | CASRSGTSSTDTQYF | TGCGCCAGCAGGTCCGGGACTAGCAGCACAGATACGCAGTATTTT
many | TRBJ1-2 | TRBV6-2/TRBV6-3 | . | CASSYERGQIYGYTF | TGTGCCAGCAGTTATGAACGTGGACAGATCTATGGCTACACCTTC
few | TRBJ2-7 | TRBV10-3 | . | CAISESGYSSYEQYF | TGTGCCATCAGTGAGTCAGGTTATAGCTCCTACGAGCAGTACTTC
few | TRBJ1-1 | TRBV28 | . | CASSWSLETTEAFF | TGTGCCAGCAGTTGGTCCTTGGAGACCACTGAAGCTTTCTTT
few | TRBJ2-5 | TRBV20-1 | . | CSVQKRDQETQYF | TGCAGTGTCCAGAAGAGGGACCAAGAGACCCAGTACTTC
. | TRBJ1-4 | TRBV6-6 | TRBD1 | CASSYRDRELFF | TGTGCCAGCAGTTATAGGGACAGGGAACTGTTTTTT
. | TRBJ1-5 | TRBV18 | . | CASSPSGSLGQPQHF | TGTGCCAGCTCACCATCAGGATCCCTCGGTCAGCCCCAGCATTTT
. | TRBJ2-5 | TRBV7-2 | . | CASSLGPAGETQYF | TGTGCCAGCAGCTTAGGTCCGGCGGGAGAGACCCAGTACTTC
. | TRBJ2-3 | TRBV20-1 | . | CSARVRRTPRDTQYF | TGCAGTGCTAGAGTTCGGAGGACCCCTCGGGATACGCAGTATTTT
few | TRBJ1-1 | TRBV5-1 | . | CASSLLDSSGTEAFF | TGCGCCAGCAGTTTATTGGACAGCAGCGGGACTGAAGCTTTCTTT
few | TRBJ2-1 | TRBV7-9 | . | CASSLVGGGGAPKFF | TGTGCCAGCAGCCTGGTCGGGGGAGGGGGGGCCCCCAAGTTCTTC
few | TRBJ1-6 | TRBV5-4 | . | CASSSPEGVRDSPLHF | TGTGCCAGCAGCTCACCAGAAGGGGTTAGGGATTCACCCCTCCACTTT
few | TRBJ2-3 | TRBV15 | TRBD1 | CATSNRDRVRNTQYF | TGTGCCACCAGCAACCGGGACAGGGTTAGGAATACGCAGTATTTT
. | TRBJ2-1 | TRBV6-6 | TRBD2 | CASSTTLAGGPNEQFF | TGTGCCAGCAGCACAACCCTAGCGGGGGGGCCGAATGAGCAGTTCTTC
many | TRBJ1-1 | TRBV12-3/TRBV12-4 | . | CASSITGTEAFF | TGTGCCAGCAGTATCACAGGAACTGAAGCTTTCTTT
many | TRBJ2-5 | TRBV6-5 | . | CASSYSGDRTQYF | TGTGCCAGCAGTTACTCAGGGGATAGGACCCAGTACTTC
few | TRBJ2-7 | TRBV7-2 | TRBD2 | CASSFPSGGAYEQYF | TGTGCCAGCAGCTTCCCTAGCGGGGGGGCCTACGAGCAGTACTTC
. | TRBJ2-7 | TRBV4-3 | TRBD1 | CASSHEQGSLSYEQYF | TGCGCCAGCAGCCATGAACAGGGGTCATTATCCTACGAGCAGTACTTC
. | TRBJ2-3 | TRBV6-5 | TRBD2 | CASSPLAGGGTDTQYF | TGTGCCAGCAGTCCCCTAGCGGGGGGAGGCACAGATACGCAGTATTTT
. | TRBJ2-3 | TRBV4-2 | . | CASSQEGRPAQYF | TGTGCCAGCAGCCAAGAAGGCAGACCGGCACAGTATTTT
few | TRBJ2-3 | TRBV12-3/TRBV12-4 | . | CASTYSEGTDTQYF | TGTGCCAGCACCTATTCTGAAGGAACAGATACGCAGTATTTT
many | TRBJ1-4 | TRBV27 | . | CASRDLGGAREKLFF | TGTGCCAGCAGGGATCTAGGAGGGGCGCGGGAAAAACTGTTTTTT
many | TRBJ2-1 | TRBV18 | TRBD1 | CASSSRQGINEQFF | TGTGCCAGCTCATCAAGACAGGGGATTAATGAGCAGTTCTTC
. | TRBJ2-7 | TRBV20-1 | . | CSAREGSGSSYEQYF | TGCAGTGCTAGAGAAGGGTCAGGGAGCTCCTACGAGCAGTACTTC
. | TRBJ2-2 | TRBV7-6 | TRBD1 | CASSLADGTGRSGELFF | TGTGCCAGCAGCTTGGCAGACGGGACAGGGAGATCCGGGGAGCTGTTTTTT
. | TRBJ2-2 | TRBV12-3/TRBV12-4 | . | CASSLVRGFNEWTGELFF | TGTGCCAGCAGTTTAGTTCGAGGGTTTAATGAATGGACCGGGGAGCTGTTTTTT
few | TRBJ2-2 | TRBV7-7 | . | CASSLVRQPNTGELFF | TGTGCTAGCAGCTTAGTTCGACAGCCGAACACCGGGGAGCTGTTTTTT
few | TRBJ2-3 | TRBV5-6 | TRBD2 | CASSLFSGGADTQYF | TGTGCCAGCAGCTTGTTCAGCGGGGGAGCAGATACGCAGTATTTT
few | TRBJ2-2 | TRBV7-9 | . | CASSFDYYTGELFF | TGTGCCAGCAGCTTTGACTATTACACCGGGGAGCTGTTTTTT
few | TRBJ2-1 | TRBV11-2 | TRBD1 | CASSRYRGRVIEQFF | TGTGCCAGCAGCCGATACAGGGGGCGCGTTATTGAGCAGTTCTTC
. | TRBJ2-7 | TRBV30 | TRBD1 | CAWSGTVLSYEQYF | TGTGCCTGGAGCGGGACAGTCCTCTCCTACGAGCAGTACTTC
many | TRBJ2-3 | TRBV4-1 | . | CASSPAVGFLEGQYF | TGCGCCAGCAGCCCCGCCGTAGGTTTCCTAGAGGGGCAGTATTTT
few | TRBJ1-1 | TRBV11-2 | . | CASSLGVSANTEAFF | TGTGCCAGCAGCTTAGGCGTCAGCGCTAACACTGAAGCTTTCTTT
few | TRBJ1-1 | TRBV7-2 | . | CASSQGLLAPNTEAFF | TGTGCCAGCAGCCAGGGACTTTTGGCCCCGAACACTGAAGCTTTCTTT
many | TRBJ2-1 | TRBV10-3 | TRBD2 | CAISATGTSGNEQFF | TGTGCCATCAGTGCAACCGGGACTAGCGGTAATGAGCAGTTCTTC
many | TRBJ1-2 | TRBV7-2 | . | CASSRNQGNYGYTF | TGTGCCAGCAGCAGAAACCAGGGGAACTATGGCTACACCTTC
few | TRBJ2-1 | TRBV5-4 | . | CASSLGQSEQFF | TGTGCCAGCAGCTTGGGCCAGAGCGAGCAGTTCTTC
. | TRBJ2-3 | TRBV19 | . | CASSIATNTDTQYF | TGTGCCAGTAGTATTGCTACCAACACAGATACGCAGTATTTT
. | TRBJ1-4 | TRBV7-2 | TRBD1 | CASRETGVGEKLFF | TGTGCCAGCAGGGAGACAGGGGTGGGTGAAAAACTGTTTTTT
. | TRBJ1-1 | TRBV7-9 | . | CASSLGGPSTEAFF | TGTGCCAGCAGCTTAGGAGGCCCGAGCACTGAAGCTTTCTTT
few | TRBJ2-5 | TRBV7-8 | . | CASSSLEGRLLVGRQETQYF | TGTGCCAGCAGCTCCCTTGAGGGGCGCCTGCTTGTTGGGAGGCAAGAGACCCAGTACTTC
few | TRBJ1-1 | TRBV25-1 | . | CASRYGTEAFF | TGTGCCAGCAGGTATGGCACTGAAGCTTTCTTT
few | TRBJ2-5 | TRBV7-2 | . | CASSLYSQETQYF | TGTGCCAGCAGCTTATACAGTCAAGAGACCCAGTACTTC
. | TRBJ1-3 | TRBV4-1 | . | CASSQTGSGNTIYF | TGCGCCAGCAGCCAAACGGGATCTGGAAACACCATATATTTT
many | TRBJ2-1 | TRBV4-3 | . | CASSQISPLAVHEQFF | TGCGCCAGCAGCCAAATTAGCCCCCTAGCCGTGCATGAGCAGTTCTTC
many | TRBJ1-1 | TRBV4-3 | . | CASGSYLRDTEAFF | TGCGCCAGCGGATCCTACCTGAGGGACACTGAAGCTTTCTTT
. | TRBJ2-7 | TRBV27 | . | CASSLGGMVHEQYF | TGTGCCAGCAGTTTAGGGGGAATGGTCCACGAGCAGTACTTC
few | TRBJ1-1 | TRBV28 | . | CASIRRNTEAFF | TGTGCCAGCATTCGTCGGAACACTGAAGCTTTCTTT
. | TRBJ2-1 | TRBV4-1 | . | CASSQGLDEQFF | TGCGCCAGCAGCCAGGGTTTGGATGAGCAGTTCTTC